These T cell receptor beta chains were read from a single sample in a study of OX40 agonist ivuxolimab in advanced cancers. This table comes from immunoSEQ multiplex PCR, and its TCRdb copy is limited to in-frame clones, with some not included. Among fewer than 60,000 clones listed, 75% to 85% were seen once. Sequenced material: CD4+ or CD8+ T cells sorted from blood, taken in a trial of the OX40 agonist ivuxolimab. The receptors here all came from an adult with an advanced solid tumor such as melanoma, head and neck, liver or kidney cancer. The CDR3 runs from the conserved cysteine through the conserved F or W.

TRBJ2-1	TRBV5-1	CASAEGTSGYNEQFF
TRBJ2-3	TRBV10-3	CAISRNDGDQDTQYF
TRBJ1-3	TRBV7-2	CASSWSGASSGNTIYF
TRBJ2-3	TRBV5-6	CASSAPGRGTDTQYF
TRBJ2-1	TRBV7-2	CASSFIAGGRNEQFF
TRBJ2-1	TRBV19	CASSMDSSLSDEQFF
TRBJ1-1	TRBV2	CASSEGAGGTEAFF
TRBJ2-1	TRBV5-1	CASARGANNEQFF
TRBJ1-2	TRBV5-4	CASTRGVDGYTF
TRBJ2-5	TRBV6-5	CASSTWGQQETQYF
TRBJ2-1	TRBV4-1	CASSQDNVRQFF
TRBJ1-6	TRBV6-1	CASSASAGGNSPLHF
NA	TRBV11-2	CASSGTSGGIYEQYF
TRBJ2-1	TRBV9	CASSVGVSGLYNEQFF
TRBJ1-4	TRBV18	CASFRDINEKLFF
TRBJ1-4	TRBV7-2	CASSTAGAALGEKLFF
TRBJ1-4	TRBV18	CASSLKDEKLFF
TRBJ2-7	TRBV6-5	CASSNDRGRYF
TRBJ1-1	TRBV18	CASSPENRQGGRTFF
TRBJ1-6	TRBV4-2	CASSQATGKDSPLHF
TRBJ1-6	TRBV29-1	CSVEYGGHYNSPLHF
TRBJ1-5	TRBV19	CASRGTGEGQPQHF
TRBJ2-7	TRBV28	CASSGLAGRLTYEQYF
TRBJ2-1	TRBV25-1	CARNQYNEQFF
TRBJ2-7	TRBV27	CASSSFSSYEQYF
TRBJ2-3	TRBV5-1	CASSITSGLAGGRSTDTQYF
TRBJ2-2	TRBV19	CASSIQGASNTGELFF